This T cell receptor beta chain was captured in a study of cytomegalovirus exposure and HLA in healthy donors. The PCR contained 60 Vbeta and 13 Jbeta primers. Libraries were prepared by immunoSEQ multiplex PCR; TCRdb keeps only in-frame clonotypes and omits some of them. Of over 85,000 clones in the sample, approximately 87% were seen once. Though nominally healthy at sampling, donors likely had unrecorded immune exposures. Trimming took off 0 bases at V and 3 bases at J, with 12 bases between the two ends. The CDR3 sequence is 15 residues long. The germline V gene has CDR1 SGHRS and CDR2 YFSETQ. The sequence came from a man aged 35 to 55 in good health and CMV-seronegative. The chain is built from TRBV5-1 and TRBJ1-2; tentatively, D is TRBD1 (6 bases). The sequenced sample was PBMCs. The CDR3 sequence is CASSLASRGDYGYTF. For the CDR3, the DNA is TGCGCCAGCAGCTTGGCCTCCAGGGGTGACTATGGCTACACCTTC.